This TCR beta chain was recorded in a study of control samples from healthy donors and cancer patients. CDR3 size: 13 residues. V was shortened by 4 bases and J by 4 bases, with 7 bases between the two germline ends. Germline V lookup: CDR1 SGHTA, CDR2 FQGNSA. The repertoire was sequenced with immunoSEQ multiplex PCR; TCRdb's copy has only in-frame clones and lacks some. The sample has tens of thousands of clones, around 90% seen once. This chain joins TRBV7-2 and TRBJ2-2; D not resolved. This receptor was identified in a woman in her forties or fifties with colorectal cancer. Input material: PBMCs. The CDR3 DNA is TGTGCCAGCAGCTCTTGGGTCACCGGGGAGCTGTTTTTT. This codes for CASSSWVTGELFF.